Below, 27 T cell receptor beta chains from the same sample are listed, as sequenced in a study of blood T cell repertoires in COVID-19. The protocol was immunoSEQ multiplex PCR, while the TCRdb copy is restricted to in-frame clones and leaves out a portion. The sample contains a few hundred thousand clones, approximately 84% of which appear only once. Sequencing was done on a sample of PBMCs or T cells enriched from blood (not recorded which). The receptors originated from a man aged 35-49 years who had recovered from COVID-19.

This sequence joins TRBV18 and TRBJ2-2; TRBD1 agrees at 10 bases. Trimming at V came to 6 bases and at J to 4 bases, leaving 8 bases not matched to a gene. The CDR3 runs to 16 residues. Germline V lookup: CDR1 KGHSH, CDR2 LQKENI. Here the CDR3 reads CASSRQGAVSTGELFF. CDR3 DNA sequence: TGTGCCAGCTCGCGACAGGGGGCGGTTTCCACCGGGGAGCTGTTTTTT.

This chain uses TRBV14 with TRBJ2-7, with D tentatively TRBD1 (6 bases). Per the germline V gene, CDR1 is SGHDN and CDR2 is FVKESK. The CDR3 loop spans 14 amino acids. V shed 4 bases and J shed 4 bases, with 14 bases lying between them. The CDR3 coding sequence is TGTGCCAGCAGCCCGAGCACAGGGCGGTACGAGCAGTACTTC. Its protein is CASSPSTGRYEQYF.

CDR3 DNA sequence: TGTGCCAGCAGTTTTGAGTCAGGGGGTCGTGGAAACACCATATATTTT. Its protein product is CASSFESGGRGNTIYF. The chain combines TRBV28 with TRBJ1-3; 7 bases fit TRBD1. The germline gives CDR1 MDHEN, CDR2 SYDVKM. This CDR3 comprises 16 residues. With V trimmed by 3 bases and J by 3 bases, 8 bases remained unmatched.

V and J are TRBV3-1 (or the pseudogene TRBV3-2) and TRBJ1-6; unclear D gene. The germline V gene has CDR1 LGHDT and CDR2 YNNKEL (reference sequence). The CDR3 contains 17 residues. V shed 0 bases and J shed 9 bases, with 18 bases lying between them. The CDR3 region has the DNA TGTGCCAGCAGCCAAGATTCATCCGGCTCAGGAAGTTCACCCCTCCACTTT. As protein: CASSQDSSGSGSSPLHF.

The V and J genes are TRBV7-3 and TRBJ2-3, with a possible D match to TRBD2 (6 bases). V was pared by 8 bases and J by 3 bases, with 15 bases between. Germline V gives CDR1 SGHTA, CDR2 FQGTGA. The CDR3 has 14 residues. The CDR3 DNA sequence: TGTGCCAGCTCTCGGCGGGGTAAGACAGATACGCAGTATTTT. It translates to CASSRRGKTDTQYF.

In this sample, this clone turned up a few times. This rearrangement joins TRBV10-2 to TRBJ2-2; 8 bases fit TRBD1. The V gene's germline CDR1 is WSHSY and CDR2 SAAADI. The CDR3 totals 16 residues. The ends lost 5 bases at V and 2 bases at J; junction bases unmatched: 7. CDR3 sequence (DNA): TGCGCCAGCAGTCTACAGGGGGGAGGAAACACCGGGGAGCTGTTTTTT. It is translated as CASSLQGGGNTGELFF.

This clone was found a few times. V and J are TRBV6-5 and TRBJ1-2; possible D gene TRBD1, 5 bases. CDR1 and CDR2 from the germline V gene are MNHEY and SVGAGI. The V gene lost 0 bases and the J gene lost 3 bases, with 8 bases spanning the gap. CDR3 length equals 14 residues. DNA for the CDR3: TGTGCCAGCAGTTACTCGGGGACTCACTATGGCTACACCTTC. It encodes CASSYSGTHYGYTF.

The sample holds a few counts of this clone. The chain has TRBV27 and TRBJ2-7, with D maybe TRBD2 (6 bases). The germline CDR1 and CDR2 sequences are MNHEY and SMNVEV (reference sequence). V lost 2 bases, J lost 3 bases, and 11 bases lay in between. This CDR3 has 14 residues. In DNA form, the CDR3 reads TGTGCCAGCAGTTTAGTATTCGGGAGCTACGAGCAGTACTTC. The encoded protein is CASSLVFGSYEQYF.

This sequence joins TRBV5-5 and TRBJ1-1, with a tentative D call TRBD1 (5 bases). V was pared by 4 bases and J by 5 bases, with 12 bases between. From germline, CDR1 is SGHKS and CDR2 YYEKEE (reference sequence). The CDR3 runs to 13 residues. CDR3 DNA: TGTGCCAGCAGCCCGCAGGGTAGGACTGAAGCTTTCTTT. It yields the protein CASSPQGRTEAFF. Full variable domain (rest looked up from reference TRBV5-5 and TRBJ1-1): DAGVTQSPTHLIKTRGQQVTLRCSPISGHKSVSWYQQVLGQGPQFIFQYYEKEERGRGNFPDRFSARQFPNYSSELNVNALLLGDSALYLCASSPQGRTEAFFGQGTRLTVV.

The V call is TRBV19, the J call TRBJ2-1, with D perhaps TRBD2 (7 bases). V was cut by 8 bases and J by 5 bases, with 19 bases left in between. The CDR3 has 15 residues. The germline V gene encodes CDR1 LNHDA and CDR2 SQIVND (reference sequence). The CDR3 nucleotides are TGTGCCAGTCGACCTTGGGGGGGGGCTCACAATGAGCAGTTCTTC. Residues: CASRPWGGAHNEQFF.

The chain is built from TRBV19 and TRBJ1-2; possibly TRBD1 for D (5 bases). The CDR3 consists of 16 residues. With 7 bases removed from V and 2 bases from J, the gap between germline ends came to 20 bases. Germline CDR1 reads LNHDA; CDR2 reads SQIVND (reference sequence). In DNA, the CDR3 is TGTGCCAGTATGCGAACGGACGGGGGGAGCAACTATGGCTACACCTTC. This codes for CASMRTDGGSNYGYTF.

This chain connects TRBV9 to TRBJ1-4; possibly TRBD1 for D (6 bases). The CDR3 extends over 15 amino acids. Deletions cut 3 bases from V and 8 bases from J, with 17 bases between. Germline assignment: CDR1 SGDLS and CDR2 YYNGEE. CDR3 residues: CASSAERGTEEKLFF. The CDR3 bases are TGTGCCAGCAGCGCAGAAAGGGGGACGGAAGAAAAACTGTTTTTT.

The J gene is TRBJ1-3, the V gene TRBV9; 9 positions match TRBD1. Germline CDR1 and CDR2: SGDLS and YYNGEE. There are 15 residues in the CDR3. V lost 5 bases and J lost 1; bases outside the gene matches: 4. The CDR3 DNA sequence: TGTGCCAGCAGTACCGGGACAGGGTCTGGAAACACCATATATTTT. This encodes CASSTGTGSGNTIYF.

The gene calls are TRBV5-1 and TRBJ1-2; 9 bases are shared with TRBD1. CDR3 length: 14 amino acids. The V gene's germline CDR1 is SGHRS and CDR2 YFSETQ. Trimming took 6 bases from V and 5 from J; bases not matched to a gene: 8. CDR3 coding DNA: TGCGCCAGCATTCCTCCGGGACAGGGATATGGCTACACCTTC. Protein product: CASIPPGQGYGYTF.

V and J are TRBV18 and TRBJ1-2; 12 bases fit TRBD1. CDR3 length equals 17 residues. Germline lookup yields CDR1 KGHSH and CDR2 LQKENI. The V and J ends lost 6 bases and 8 bases, in that order; junction bases with no gene match: 16. The CDR3 loop reads CASSDRDRGRLGQGYTF. For the CDR3, the DNA is TGTGCCAGCTCGGACCGGGACAGGGGGCGACTAGGTCAGGGCTACACCTTC. The entire variable domain, with the rest obtained from reference TRBV18 and TRBJ1-2, is as follows: NAGVMQNPRHLVRRRGQEARLRCSPMKGHSHVYWYRQLPEEGLKFMVYLQKENIIDESGMPKERFSAEFPKEGPSILRIQQVVRGDSAAYFCASSDRDRGRLGQGYTFGSGTRLTVV.

This chain connects TRBV9 to TRBJ2-1; 8 bases fit TRBD1. Looked up from germline, CDR1 is SGDLS and CDR2 is YYNGEE. The CDR3 is made up of 14 amino acids. The V segment lost 2 bases and the J segment 5 bases; nucleotides outside the gene matches: 3. Here the CDR3 DNA reads TGTGCCAGCAGCGTCCAGGGGGCCCACAATGAGCAGTTCTTC. It codes for CASSVQGAHNEQFF.

This clone appeared once. This chain joins TRBV5-4 and TRBJ2-1, with 16 bases aligning to TRBD2. V lost 4 bases to trimming and J lost 8 bases; unmatched junction nucleotides: 9. The CDR3 is made up of 17 amino acids. Germline values: CDR1 SGHNT, CDR2 YYREEE (reference sequence). CDR3 nucleotide sequence: TGTGCCAGCAGCGGAGGGACTAGCGGGGGGGCTTGGGATGAGCAGTTCTTC. It translates to CASSGGTSGGAWDEQFF.

Only one count was recorded for this clone. The chain links TRBV5-1 to TRBJ1-2; 7 bases agree with TRBD1. Germline values: CDR1 SGHRS, CDR2 YFSETQ. Losses at the gene ends were 4 bases for V and 6 bases for J; bases not matched to a gene: 9. The CDR3 is made up of 14 amino acids. The CDR3, as DNA: TGCGCCAGCAGCGTCACAGGGGAAGTCAATGGCTACACCTTC. Translated: CASSVTGEVNGYTF.

The rearrangement joins TRBV27 to TRBJ1-1; D uncertain. The V and J ends lost 1 base and 3 bases respectively, with 9 bases between them. The length of the CDR3 is 14 residues. CDR1 is MNHEY and CDR2 is SMNVEV in the germline V gene (reference sequence). The CDR3 is CASSLYHGDTEAFF. The CDR3 DNA follows: TGTGCCAGCAGTTTATATCACGGGGACACTGAAGCTTTCTTT.

V and J are TRBV9 and TRBJ2-3; TRBD2 agrees at 10 bases. Germline lookup yields CDR1 SGDLS and CDR2 YYNGEE. V shed 6 bases and J 6 bases; nucleotides not matched to a gene: 13. This CDR3 is built from 16 residues. In DNA form, the CDR3 reads TGTGCCAGCACCCGCCAAGCGGGGGGGCCAAGTGATACGCAGTATTTT. This gives the protein CASTRQAGGPSDTQYF.

V usage is TRBV2 and J usage is TRBJ1-6, with 9 bases lining up with TRBD1. The CDR3 runs to 14 residues. Germline loops: CDR1 SNHLY, CDR2 FYNNEI. After removal of 9 bases from V and 9 bases from J, the junction contained 9 bases not matched to a gene. The CDR3 DNA reads TGTGCCAGAGGGACAGGGACAGCAGGTTCACCCCTCCACTTT. This encodes CARGTGTAGSPLHF.

The chain couples TRBV20-1 to TRBJ1-2, with a tentative D call TRBD1 (5 bases). The CDR3 has 11 residues. V was shortened by 3 bases and J by 5 bases, with 7 bases between the two germline ends. Germline CDR1 is DFQATT and CDR2 is SNEGSKA (reference sequence). The DNA for the CDR3 is TGCAGTGCTAGGACAGTTTATGGCTACACCTTC. It codes for CSARTVYGYTF.

This chain joins TRBV25-1 and TRBJ2-7; tentatively, D is TRBD2 (5 bases). Germline V gives CDR1 MGHDK, CDR2 SYGVNS. V was trimmed by 1 base and J by 7 bases, leaving 17 bases between them. This CDR3 is built from 15 residues. CDR3 in DNA: TGTGCCAGCAGTGAATGGGCTGGGCCTAGCTGGGAGCAGTACTTC. Translation gives CASSEWAGPSWEQYF.

V usage is TRBV6-5 and J usage is TRBJ2-7; no definite D call. From germline, CDR1 is MNHEY and CDR2 SVGAGI. Trimming removed 0 bases from V and 0 bases from J, with 12 bases in between. The CDR3 spans 16 residues. In DNA, the CDR3 is TGTGCCAGCAGTTACTCGCTGCTGGCAGGCTCCTACGAGCAGTACTTC. It is translated as CASSYSLLAGSYEQYF.

This clone has only one observation. The CDR3: CASRLAASYEQYF. As DNA, the CDR3 is TGTGCCAGCCGACTAGCGGCCTCCTACGAGCAGTACTTC. V is TRBV12-3 or TRBV12-4 and J is TRBJ2-7; 9 nucleotides match TRBD2. The length of the CDR3 is 13 residues. The junction had 2 bases not matched to a gene; V was cut back by 8 bases and J by 0 bases.

CDR3 in amino acids: CASSVGRWQGKAFF. The CDR3 bases are TGTGCCAGCAGCGTAGGTCGGTGGCAGGGAAAAGCTTTCTTT. The genes are TRBV9 and TRBJ1-1, with a tentative D call TRBD1 (5 bases). The CDR3 spans 14 residues. The germline V gene has CDR1 SGDLS and CDR2 YYNGEE. Trimming cost V 0 bases and J 9 bases, with 15 bases left between them.

The chain is built from TRBV6-2 or TRBV6-3 and TRBJ1-6; TRBD1 matches at 10 bases. The CDR3 runs 15 residues. Trimming cost V 6 bases and J 10 bases; bases outside gene matches: 9. From germline, CDR1 is MNHEY and CDR2 SVGEGT. CDR3 nucleotide sequence: TGTGCCAGCAGCGACCCGGGACAGGGGTACTCACCCCTCCACTTT. It is translated as CASSDPGQGYSPLHF.